The T cell receptor (beta chain) under discussion was sequenced for a study of spatial heterogeneity in lung cancer. At the level of the study: More beta-chain than alpha-chain sequences were consistently detected. A unique TCR and UMI combination showed up more than ten times in raw reads, on average. Study-wide results and limits: At resection, ubiquitous expanded tumor TCRs appeared in blood more than at follow-up.

In its sample, this clonotype was seen many times. As yet, its antigen is unknown. TCR cDNA molecules were tagged individually, and each one carried a unique molecular identifier. TCRdb independently ran MiXCR on the 5' RACE reads; one entry per CDR3 protein. This table has 7,500 to 9,000 distinct CDR3 sequences, 6.5% to 10% appearing once. The CDR3 loop spans 13 amino acids. Germline V gives CDR1 LNHDA, CDR2 SQIVND (reference sequence). Trimming cost V 7 bases and J 3 bases, with 13 bases left between them. Time point of the sample: sample taken at primary tumor resection. Whole RNA came from tumor, nontumor lung or frozen PBMC and was sequenced without being sorted.

The chain combines TRBV19 with TRBJ2-7, with D perhaps TRBD2 (6 bases). This clonotype was sampled from a female donor with early-stage non-small cell lung cancer. The sequencing here drew on PBMCs, taken at surgery. CDR3 protein: CASTQGGNYEQYF. CDR3 in DNA: TGTGCCAGTACCCAAGGCGGGAACTACGAGCAGTACTTC.